This T cell receptor beta chain was captured in a study of identical twins. Using its own MiXCR run on the 5' RACE reads, TCRdb lists one record per CDR3 protein. The sample records about 240,000 distinct CDR3 sequences, roughly 7.5% being singletons. These records were also assigned to another study, of yellow fever vaccine responses in identical twins. That paper states: Twins reportedly appeared to share part of their vaccine T cell response while keeping part individual.

The clonotype originates from a woman younger than 30 in good health. The sequencing input was CD8+ T cells sorted from blood.

Written as DNA, the CDR3 is TGTGCCAGCAGCGTAGTCGCAGGGGATGAAAAACTGTTTTTT. Its translation is CASSVVAGDEKLFF. The chain links TRBV9 to TRBJ1-4; D perhaps matches TRBD1 (6 bases). V lost 0 bases, J lost 6 bases, and 9 bases lay in between. Looked up from germline, CDR1 is SGDLS and CDR2 is YYNGEE. The CDR3 extends over 14 amino acids.